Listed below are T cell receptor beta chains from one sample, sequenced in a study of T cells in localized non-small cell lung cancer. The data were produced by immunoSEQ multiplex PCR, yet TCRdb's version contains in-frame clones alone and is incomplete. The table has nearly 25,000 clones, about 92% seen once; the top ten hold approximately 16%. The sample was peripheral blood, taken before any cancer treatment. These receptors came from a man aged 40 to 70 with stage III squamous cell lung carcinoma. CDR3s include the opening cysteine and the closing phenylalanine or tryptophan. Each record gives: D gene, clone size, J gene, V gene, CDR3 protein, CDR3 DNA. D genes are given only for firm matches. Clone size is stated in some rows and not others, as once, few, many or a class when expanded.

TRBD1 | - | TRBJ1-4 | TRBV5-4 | CASSSTGGANEKLFF | TGTGCCAGCAGCTCCACAGGGGGAGCTAATGAAAAACTGTTTTTT
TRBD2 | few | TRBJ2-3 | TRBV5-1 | CASSSSGRLTTDTQYF | TGCGCCAGCAGCTCCAGCGGGAGGCTGACCACAGATACGCAGTATTTT
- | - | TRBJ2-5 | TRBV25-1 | CASSAAGGGKTQYF | TGTGCCAGCAGTGCAGCCGGGGGCGGGAAGACCCAGTACTTC
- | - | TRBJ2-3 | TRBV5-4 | CASSSQLHSTDTQYF | TGTGCCAGCAGCTCCCAACTCCACAGCACAGATACGCAGTATTTT
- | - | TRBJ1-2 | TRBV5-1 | CASSLEGQGDYDYTF | TGCGCCAGCAGCTTGGAGGGGCAGGGAGACTATGACTACACCTTC
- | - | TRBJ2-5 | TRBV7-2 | CASSPRELVTETQYF | TGTGCCAGCAGCCCTCGAGAACTAGTAACTGAGACCCAGTACTTC
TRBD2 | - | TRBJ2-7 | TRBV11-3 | CASSFPLSSTSGISYEQYF | TGTGCCAGCAGCTTTCCCTTATCGAGCACTAGCGGGATCTCCTACGAGCAGTACTTC
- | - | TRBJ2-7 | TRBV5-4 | CASSLGGSASSYEQYF | TGTGCCAGCAGCTTGGGGGGCAGCGCCAGCTCCTACGAGCAGTACTTC
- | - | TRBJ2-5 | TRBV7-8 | CASSLVGLRSEETQYF | TGTGCCAGCAGCTTAGTTGGGCTCAGAAGCGAAGAGACCCAGTACTTC
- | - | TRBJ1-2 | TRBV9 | CASSAAQGNYGYTF | TGTGCCAGCAGCGCCGCGCAGGGAAACTATGGCTACACCTTC
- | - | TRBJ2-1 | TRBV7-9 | CASSLNSGARFF | TGTGCCAGCAGCTTAAACTCGGGAGCCCGGTTCTTC
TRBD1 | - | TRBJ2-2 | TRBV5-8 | CAGFNRGYGGELFF | TGTGCCGGATTTAACAGGGGGTACGGCGGGGAGCTGTTTTTT
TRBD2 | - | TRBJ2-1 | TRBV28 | CASSLSVAGGWNEQFF | TGTGCCAGCAGTTTAAGCGTAGCGGGAGGGTGGAATGAGCAGTTCTTC
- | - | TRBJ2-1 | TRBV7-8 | CASSLVTKNNEQFF | TGTGCCAGCAGCTTAGTAACTAAGAACAATGAGCAGTTCTTC
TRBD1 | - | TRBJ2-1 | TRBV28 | CASSTLQGISYNEQFF | TGTGCCAGCAGTACCCTACAGGGGATATCCTACAATGAGCAGTTCTTC
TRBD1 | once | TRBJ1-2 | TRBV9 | CASSARDSYGYTF | TGTGCCAGCAGCGCCCGGGACAGCTATGGCTACACCTTC
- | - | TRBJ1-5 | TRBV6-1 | CASSEGSANQPQHF | TGTGCCAGCAGTGAAGGCAGTGCCAATCAGCCCCAGCATTTT
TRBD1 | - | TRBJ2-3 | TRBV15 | CATSSFGPGGATTDTQYF | TGTGCCACCAGCTCTTTCGGACCAGGGGGAGCGACCACAGATACGCAGTATTTT
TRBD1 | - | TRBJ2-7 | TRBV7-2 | CASNPRLPDRVKRSYEQYF | TGTGCCAGCAATCCCCGACTCCCGGACAGGGTGAAGAGGTCCTACGAGCAGTACTTC
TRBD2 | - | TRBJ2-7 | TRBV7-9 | CASSSETSSREQYF | TGTGCCAGCAGCTCAGAGACTAGCTCACGAGAGCAGTACTTC
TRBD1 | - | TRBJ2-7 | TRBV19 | CASSRKGASGEQYF | TGTGCCAGTAGTAGGAAGGGGGCTTCGGGCGAGCAGTACTTC
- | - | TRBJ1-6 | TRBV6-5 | CASSGGSNNSPLHF | TGTGCCAGCAGTGGGGGATCTAATAATTCACCCCTCCACTTT
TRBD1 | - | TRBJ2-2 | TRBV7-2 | CASSLALVGGANTGELFF | TGTGCCAGCAGCTTAGCGCTCGTAGGGGGCGCGAACACCGGGGAGCTGTTTTTT
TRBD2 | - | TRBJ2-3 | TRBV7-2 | CASSTRGLAGFSSTDTQYF | TGTGCCAGCAGCACACGGGGACTAGCGGGGTTCTCTAGCACAGATACGCAGTATTTT
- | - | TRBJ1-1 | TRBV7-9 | CASSTTRAGLNTEAFF | TGTGCCAGCAGCACTACCCGTGCAGGGTTGAACACTGAAGCTTTCTTT
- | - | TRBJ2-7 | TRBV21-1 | CATETPDGTAYEQYF | TGTGCCACCGAGACGCCCGACGGGACAGCCTACGAGCAGTACTTC
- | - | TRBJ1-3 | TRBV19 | CASSNPGTSGNTIYF | TGTGCCAGTAGTAATCCCGGTACCTCTGGAAACACCATATATTTT
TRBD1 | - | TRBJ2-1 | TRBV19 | CASRPGGDRGTLRFF | TGTGCCAGTAGACCTGGCGGGGACAGGGGTACCCTCCGGTTCTTC
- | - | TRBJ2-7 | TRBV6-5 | CASSSPGTAGSYEQYF | TGTGCCAGCAGTTCACCGGGAACAGCAGGATCCTACGAGCAGTACTTC
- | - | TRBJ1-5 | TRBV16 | CASSLQGSNQPQHF | TGTGCCAGCAGCCTACAGGGTAGCAATCAGCCCCAGCATTTT
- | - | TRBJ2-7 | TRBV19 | CASSIDPRSGEQYF | TGTGCCAGTAGTATAGACCCCAGATCTGGTGAGCAGTACTTC
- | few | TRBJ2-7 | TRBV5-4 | CASSLELGAVWEQYF | TGTGCCAGCAGCTTGGAACTGGGGGCGGTTTGGGAGCAGTACTTC
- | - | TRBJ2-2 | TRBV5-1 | CASSEELGAGELFF | TGCGCCAGCAGCGAAGAGCTAGGGGCCGGGGAGCTGTTTTTT
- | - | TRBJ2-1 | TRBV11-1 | CASSLYEIANEQFF | TGTGCCAGCAGCTTGTACGAGATTGCGAATGAGCAGTTCTTC
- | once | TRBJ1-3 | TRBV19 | CASIPGHLNTIYF | TGTGCCAGTATCCCGGGCCACCTGAACACCATATATTTT
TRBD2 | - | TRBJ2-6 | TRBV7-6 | CASSLETSGGSGANVLTF | TGTGCCAGCAGCTTAGAGACTAGCGGAGGTTCTGGGGCCAACGTCCTGACTTTC
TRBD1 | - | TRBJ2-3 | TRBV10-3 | CAISESTGADTQYF | TGTGCCATCAGTGAGTCGACAGGGGCAGATACGCAGTATTTT
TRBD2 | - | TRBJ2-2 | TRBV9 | CASSRGTSSGELFF | TGTGCCAGCAGCCGAGGGACTAGCTCCGGGGAGCTGTTTTTT
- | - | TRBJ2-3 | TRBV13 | CASSLEGAGDTDTQYF | TGTGCCAGCAGCTTAGAAGGGGCGGGCGACACAGATACGCAGTATTTT
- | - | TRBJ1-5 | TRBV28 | CASTESNQPQHF | TGTGCCAGCACGGAGAGCAATCAGCCCCAGCATTTT
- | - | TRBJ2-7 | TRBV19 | CASQQGPYEQYF | TGTGCCAGTCAGCAGGGACCCTACGAGCAGTACTTC